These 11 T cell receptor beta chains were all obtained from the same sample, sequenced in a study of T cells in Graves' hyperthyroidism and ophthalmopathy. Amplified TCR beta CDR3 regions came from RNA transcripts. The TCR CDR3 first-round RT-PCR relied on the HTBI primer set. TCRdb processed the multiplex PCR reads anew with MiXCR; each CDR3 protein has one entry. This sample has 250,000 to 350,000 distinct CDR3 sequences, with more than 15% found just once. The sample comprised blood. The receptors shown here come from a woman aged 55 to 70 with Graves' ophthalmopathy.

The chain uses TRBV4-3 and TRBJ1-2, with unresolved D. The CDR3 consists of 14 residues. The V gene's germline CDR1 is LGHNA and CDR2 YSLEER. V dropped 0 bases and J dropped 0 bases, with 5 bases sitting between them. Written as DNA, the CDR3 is TGCGCCAGCAGCCAAGACAGAGCTAACTATGGCTACACCTTC. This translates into CASSQDRANYGYTF.

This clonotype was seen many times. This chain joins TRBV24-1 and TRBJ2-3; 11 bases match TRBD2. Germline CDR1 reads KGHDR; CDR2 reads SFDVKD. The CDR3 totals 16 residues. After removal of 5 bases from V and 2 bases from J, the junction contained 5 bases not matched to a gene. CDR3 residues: CATSAMGLADTDTQYF. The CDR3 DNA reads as TGTGCCACCAGTGCCATGGGACTAGCGGACACAGATACGCAGTATTTT.

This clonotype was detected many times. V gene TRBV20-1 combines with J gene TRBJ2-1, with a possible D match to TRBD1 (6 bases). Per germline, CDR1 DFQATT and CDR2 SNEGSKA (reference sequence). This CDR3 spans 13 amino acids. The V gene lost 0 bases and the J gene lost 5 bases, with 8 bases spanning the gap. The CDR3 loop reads CSARDGGHNEQFF. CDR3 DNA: TGCAGTGCTAGAGATGGGGGCCACAATGAGCAGTTCTTC.

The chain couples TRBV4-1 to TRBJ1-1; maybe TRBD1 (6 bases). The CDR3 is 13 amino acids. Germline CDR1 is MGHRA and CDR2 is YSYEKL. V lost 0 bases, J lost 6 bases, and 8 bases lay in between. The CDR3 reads CASSQDRGAEAFF. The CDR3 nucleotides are TGCGCCAGCAGCCAAGACAGGGGCGCTGAAGCTTTCTTT.

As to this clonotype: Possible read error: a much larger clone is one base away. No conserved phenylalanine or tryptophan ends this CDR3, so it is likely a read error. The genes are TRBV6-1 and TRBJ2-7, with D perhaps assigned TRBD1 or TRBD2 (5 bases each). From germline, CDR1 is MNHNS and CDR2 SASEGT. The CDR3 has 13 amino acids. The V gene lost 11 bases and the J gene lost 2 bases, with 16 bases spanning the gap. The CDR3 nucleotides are TGTGCCTGCCACCGGGACGGAACCTACGAGCAGTACCTC. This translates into CACHRDGTYEQYL.

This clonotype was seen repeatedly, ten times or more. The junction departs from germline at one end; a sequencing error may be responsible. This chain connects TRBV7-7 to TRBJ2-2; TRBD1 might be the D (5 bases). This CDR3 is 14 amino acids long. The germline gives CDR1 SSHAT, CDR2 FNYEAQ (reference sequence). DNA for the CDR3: TGTGCTAGCAGCACAACTAAGGGGACCGGGGAGCTGTTTTTT. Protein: CASSTTKGTGELFF.

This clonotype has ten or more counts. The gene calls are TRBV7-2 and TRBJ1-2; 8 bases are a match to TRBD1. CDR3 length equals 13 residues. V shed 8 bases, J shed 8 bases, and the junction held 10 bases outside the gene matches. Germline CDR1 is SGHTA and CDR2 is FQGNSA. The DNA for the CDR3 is TGTGCCAGCCGCCTCGACAGGGGTAGCGGCTACACCTTC. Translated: CASRLDRGSGYTF. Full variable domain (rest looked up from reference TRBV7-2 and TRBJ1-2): GAGVSQSPSNKVTEKGKDVELRCDPISGHTALYWYRQSLGQGLEFLIYFQGNSAPDKSGLPSDRFSAERTGGSVSTLTIQRTQQEDSAVYLCASRLDRGSGYTFGSGTRLTVV.

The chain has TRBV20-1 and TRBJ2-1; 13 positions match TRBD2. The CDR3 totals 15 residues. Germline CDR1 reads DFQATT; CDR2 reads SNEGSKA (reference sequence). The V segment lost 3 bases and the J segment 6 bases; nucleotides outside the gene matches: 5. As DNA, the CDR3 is TGCAGTGCTAGGGGGACTAGCGGGGTTAGCAATGAGCAGTTCTTC. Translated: CSARGTSGVSNEQFF.

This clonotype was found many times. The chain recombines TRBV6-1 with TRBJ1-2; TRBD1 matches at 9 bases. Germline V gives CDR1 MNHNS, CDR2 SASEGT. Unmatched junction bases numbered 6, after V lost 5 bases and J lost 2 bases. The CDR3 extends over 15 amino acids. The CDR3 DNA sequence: TGTGCCAGCAGTCTAGGGGACAGGGTAAACTATGGCTACACCTTC. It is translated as CASSLGDRVNYGYTF.

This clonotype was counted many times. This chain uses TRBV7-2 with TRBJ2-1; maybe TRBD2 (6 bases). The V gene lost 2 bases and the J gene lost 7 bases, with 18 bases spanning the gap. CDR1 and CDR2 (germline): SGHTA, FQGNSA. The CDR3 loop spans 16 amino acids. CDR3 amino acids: CASSLNPPSAGNEQFF. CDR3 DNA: TGTGCCAGCAGCTTAAATCCCCCGTCCGCGGGGAATGAGCAGTTCTTC.

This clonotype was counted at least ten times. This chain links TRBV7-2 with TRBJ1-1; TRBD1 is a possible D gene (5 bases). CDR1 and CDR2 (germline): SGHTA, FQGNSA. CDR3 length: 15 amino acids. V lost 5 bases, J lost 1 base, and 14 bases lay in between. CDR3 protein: CASSRLGGGNTEAFF. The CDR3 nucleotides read TGTGCCAGCAGCCGCCTGGGGGGAGGGAACACTGAAGCTTTCTTT.